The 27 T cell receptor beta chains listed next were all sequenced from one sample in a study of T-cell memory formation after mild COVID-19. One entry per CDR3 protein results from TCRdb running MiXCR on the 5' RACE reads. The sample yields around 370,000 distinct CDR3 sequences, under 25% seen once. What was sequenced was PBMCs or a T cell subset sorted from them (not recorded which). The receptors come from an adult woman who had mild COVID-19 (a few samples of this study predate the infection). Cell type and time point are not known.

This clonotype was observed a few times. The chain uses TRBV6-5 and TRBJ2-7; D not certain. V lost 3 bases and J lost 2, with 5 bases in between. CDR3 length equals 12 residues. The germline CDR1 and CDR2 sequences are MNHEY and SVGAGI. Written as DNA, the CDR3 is TGTGCCAGCAGTTATTCAACCTACGAGCAGTACTTC. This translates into CASSYSTYEQYF.

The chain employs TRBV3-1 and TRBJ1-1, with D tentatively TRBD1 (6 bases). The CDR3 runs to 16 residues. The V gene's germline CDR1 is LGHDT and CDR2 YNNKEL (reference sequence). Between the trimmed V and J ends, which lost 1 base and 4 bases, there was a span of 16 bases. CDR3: CASSQGLAGAATEAFF. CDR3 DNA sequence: TGTGCCAGCAGCCAAGGACTCGCAGGGGCGGCCACTGAAGCTTTCTTT.

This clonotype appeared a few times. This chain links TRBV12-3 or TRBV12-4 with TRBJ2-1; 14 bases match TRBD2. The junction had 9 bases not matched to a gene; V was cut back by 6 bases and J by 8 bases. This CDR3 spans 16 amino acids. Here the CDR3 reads CASSPWTSGRPDEQFF. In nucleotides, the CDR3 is TGTGCCAGCAGCCCCTGGACTAGCGGGAGGCCCGATGAGCAGTTCTTC.

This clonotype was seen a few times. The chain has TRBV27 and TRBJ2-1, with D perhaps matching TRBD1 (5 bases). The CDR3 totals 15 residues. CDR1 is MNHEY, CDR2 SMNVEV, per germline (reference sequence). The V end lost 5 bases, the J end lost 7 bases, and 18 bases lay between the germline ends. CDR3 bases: TGTGCCAGCAGTGAATTAGGGGTCCTTTTGAATGAGCAGTTCTTC. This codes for CASSELGVLLNEQFF.

The CDR3 sequence is CASSLPAPGSYEQYF. The DNA of the CDR3 is TGTGCCAGCAGCTTACCCGCGCCGGGGTCCTACGAGCAGTACTTC. The chain recombines TRBV7-9 with TRBJ2-7, with D perhaps TRBD2 (5 bases). Trimming took off 2 bases at V and 1 base at J, with 12 bases between the two ends. Germline V gives CDR1 SEHNR, CDR2 FQNEAQ (reference sequence). The CDR3 length is 15 residues.

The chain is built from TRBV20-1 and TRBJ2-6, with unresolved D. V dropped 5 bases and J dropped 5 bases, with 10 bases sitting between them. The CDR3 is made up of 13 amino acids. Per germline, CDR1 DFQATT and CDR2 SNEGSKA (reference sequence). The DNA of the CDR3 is TGCAGTGCTGATTCCCGTAGGGCCAACGTCCTGACTTTC. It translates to CSADSRRANVLTF.

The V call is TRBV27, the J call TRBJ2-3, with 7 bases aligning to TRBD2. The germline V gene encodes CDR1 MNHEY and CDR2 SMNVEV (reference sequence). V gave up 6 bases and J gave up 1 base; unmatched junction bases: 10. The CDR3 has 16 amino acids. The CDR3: CASRLLAESGTDTQYF. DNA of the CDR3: TGTGCCAGCAGGCTGCTAGCGGAAAGCGGCACAGATACGCAGTATTTT.

CDR3 sequence (DNA): TGTGCCAGCAGCTTGGATCGCCCGGCAGGGGTATCTGGGGCCAACGTCCTGACTTTC. Its protein is CASSLDRPAGVSGANVLTF. The chain uses TRBV7-9 and TRBJ2-6; maybe TRBD1 (6 bases). The germline V and J ends were trimmed by 3 bases and 1 base, with 19 bases remaining between them. The germline V gene encodes CDR1 SEHNR and CDR2 FQNEAQ (reference sequence). The CDR3 is made up of 19 amino acids.

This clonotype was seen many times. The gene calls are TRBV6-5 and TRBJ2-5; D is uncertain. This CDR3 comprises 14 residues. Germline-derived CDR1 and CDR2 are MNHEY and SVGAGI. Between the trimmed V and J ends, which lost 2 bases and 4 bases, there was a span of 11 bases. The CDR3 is CASSYHLGLETQYF. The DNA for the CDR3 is TGTGCCAGCAGTTACCACTTGGGTTTAGAGACCCAGTACTTC.

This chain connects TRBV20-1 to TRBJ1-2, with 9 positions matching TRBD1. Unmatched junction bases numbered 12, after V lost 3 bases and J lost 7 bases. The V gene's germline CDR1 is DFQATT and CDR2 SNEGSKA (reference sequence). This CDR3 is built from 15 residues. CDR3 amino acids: CSASPKTGGMAGYTF. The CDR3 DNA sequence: TGCAGTGCTAGCCCTAAGACAGGGGGGATGGCTGGCTACACCTTC.

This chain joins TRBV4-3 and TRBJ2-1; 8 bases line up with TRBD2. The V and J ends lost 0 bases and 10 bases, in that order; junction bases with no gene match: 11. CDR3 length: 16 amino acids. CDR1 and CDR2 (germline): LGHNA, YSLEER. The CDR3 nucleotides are TGCGCCAGCAGCCAAGATAGGGCTGGCGGGGGGTGGGAGCAGTTCTTC. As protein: CASSQDRAGGGWEQFF.

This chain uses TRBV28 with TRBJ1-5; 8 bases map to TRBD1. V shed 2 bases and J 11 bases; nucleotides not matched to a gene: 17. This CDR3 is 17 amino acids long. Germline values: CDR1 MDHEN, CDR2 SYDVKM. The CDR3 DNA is TGTGCCAGCAGTTTAGCGGGGGTTGGCTCAGGGGGCATGGCCCAGCATTTT. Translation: CASSLAGVGSGGMAQHF.

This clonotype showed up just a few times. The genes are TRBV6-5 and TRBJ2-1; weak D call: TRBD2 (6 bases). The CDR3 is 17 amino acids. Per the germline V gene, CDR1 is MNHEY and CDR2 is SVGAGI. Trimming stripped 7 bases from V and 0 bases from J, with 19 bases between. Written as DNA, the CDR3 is TGTGCCAGCACCCTCACCGGGGCGGGGAGCTCCTACAATGAGCAGTTCTTC. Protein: CASTLTGAGSSYNEQFF.

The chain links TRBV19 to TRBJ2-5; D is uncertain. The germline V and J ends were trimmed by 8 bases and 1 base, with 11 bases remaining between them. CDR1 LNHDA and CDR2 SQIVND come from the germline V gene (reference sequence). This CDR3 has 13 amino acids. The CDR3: CASHSRSQETQYF. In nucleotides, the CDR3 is TGTGCCAGTCACAGTAGATCCCAAGAGACCCAGTACTTC.

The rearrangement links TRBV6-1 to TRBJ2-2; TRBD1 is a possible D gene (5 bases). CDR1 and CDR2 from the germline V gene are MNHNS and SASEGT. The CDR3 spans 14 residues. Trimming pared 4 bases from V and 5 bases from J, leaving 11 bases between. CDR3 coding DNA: TGTGCCAGCAGTGGTTTCCAGGGTACCGGGGAGCTGTTTTTT. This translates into CASSGFQGTGELFF.

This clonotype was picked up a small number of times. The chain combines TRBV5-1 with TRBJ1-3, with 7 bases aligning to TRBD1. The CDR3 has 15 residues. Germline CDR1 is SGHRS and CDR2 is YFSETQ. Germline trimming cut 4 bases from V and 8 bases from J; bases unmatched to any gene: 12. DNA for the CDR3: TGCGCCAGCAGCATTACAGGGGCTGGAGTAGACACCATATATTTT. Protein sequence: CASSITGAGVDTIYF. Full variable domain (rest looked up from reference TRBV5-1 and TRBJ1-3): KAGVTQTPRYLIKTRGQQVTLSCSPISGHRSVSWYQQTPGQGLQFLFEYFSETQRNKGNFPGRFSGRQFSNSRSEMNVSTLELGDSALYLCASSITGAGVDTIYFGEGSWLTVV.

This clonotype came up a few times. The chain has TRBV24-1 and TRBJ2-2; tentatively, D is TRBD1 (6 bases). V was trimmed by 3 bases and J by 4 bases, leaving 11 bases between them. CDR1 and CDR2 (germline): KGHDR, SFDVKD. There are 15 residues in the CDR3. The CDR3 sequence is CATSDPGQITGELFF. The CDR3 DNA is TGTGCCACCAGTGATCCCGGACAGATCACCGGGGAGCTGTTTTTT.

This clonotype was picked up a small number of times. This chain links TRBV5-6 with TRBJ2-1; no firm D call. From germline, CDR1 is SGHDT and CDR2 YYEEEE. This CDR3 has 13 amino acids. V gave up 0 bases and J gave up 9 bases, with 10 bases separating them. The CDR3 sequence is CASSLVGPSEQFF. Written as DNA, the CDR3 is TGTGCCAGCAGCTTGGTAGGGCCTAGTGAGCAGTTCTTC.

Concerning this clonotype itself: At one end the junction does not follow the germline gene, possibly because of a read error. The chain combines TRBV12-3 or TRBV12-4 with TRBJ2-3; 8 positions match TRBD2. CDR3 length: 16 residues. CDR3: CASSRGGGPTTVTQYF. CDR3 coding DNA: TGTGCCAGCAGTCGGGGGGGAGGCCCTACGACAGTTACGCAGTATTTT.

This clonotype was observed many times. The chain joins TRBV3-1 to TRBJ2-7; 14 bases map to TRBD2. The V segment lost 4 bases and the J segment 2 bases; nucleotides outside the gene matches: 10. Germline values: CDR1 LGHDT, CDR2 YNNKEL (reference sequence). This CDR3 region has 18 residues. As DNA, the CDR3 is TGTGCCAGCAGCCCCTCCGGGACTAGCGGGAGCTTCGCCTACGAGCAGTACTTC. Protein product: CASSPSGTSGSFAYEQYF.

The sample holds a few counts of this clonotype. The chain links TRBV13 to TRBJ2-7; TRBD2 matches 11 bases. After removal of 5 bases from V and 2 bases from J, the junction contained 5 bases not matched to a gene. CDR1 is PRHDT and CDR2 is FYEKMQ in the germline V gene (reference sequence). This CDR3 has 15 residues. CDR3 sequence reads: CASSQGLAVTYEQYF. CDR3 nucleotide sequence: TGTGCCAGCAGCCAGGGACTAGCGGTTACCTACGAGCAGTACTTC.

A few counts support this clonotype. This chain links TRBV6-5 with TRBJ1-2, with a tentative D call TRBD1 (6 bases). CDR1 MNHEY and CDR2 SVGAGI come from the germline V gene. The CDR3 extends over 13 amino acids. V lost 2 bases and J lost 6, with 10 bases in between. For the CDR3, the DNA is TGTGCCAGCAGTTACCCCCAGGGGAATGGCTACACCTTC. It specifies CASSYPQGNGYTF.

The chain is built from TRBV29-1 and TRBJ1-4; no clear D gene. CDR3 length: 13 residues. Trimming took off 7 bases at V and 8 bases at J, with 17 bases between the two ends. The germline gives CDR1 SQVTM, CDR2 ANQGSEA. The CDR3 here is CSARVLTGEKLFF. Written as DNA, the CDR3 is TGCAGCGCCCGCGTGTTGACGGGGGAAAAACTGTTTTTT.

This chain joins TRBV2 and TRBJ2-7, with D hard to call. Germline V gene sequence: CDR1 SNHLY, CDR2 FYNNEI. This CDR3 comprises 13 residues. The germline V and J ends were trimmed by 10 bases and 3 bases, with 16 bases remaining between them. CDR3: CAIRPPDRYEQYF. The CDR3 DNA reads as TGTGCCATCCGCCCACCCGACCGCTACGAGCAGTACTTC.

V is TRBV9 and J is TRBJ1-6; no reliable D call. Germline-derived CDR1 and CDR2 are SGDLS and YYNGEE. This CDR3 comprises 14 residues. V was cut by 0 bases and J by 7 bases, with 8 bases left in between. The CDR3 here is CASSVGRINSPLHF. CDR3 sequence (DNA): TGTGCCAGCAGCGTAGGACGGATAAATTCACCCCTCCACTTT. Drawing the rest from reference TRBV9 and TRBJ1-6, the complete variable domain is DSGVTQTPKHLITATGQRVTLRCSPRSGDLSVYWYQQSLDQGLQFLIQYYNGEERAKGNILERFSAQQFPDLHSELNLSSLELGDSALYFCASSVGRINSPLHFGNGTRLTVT.

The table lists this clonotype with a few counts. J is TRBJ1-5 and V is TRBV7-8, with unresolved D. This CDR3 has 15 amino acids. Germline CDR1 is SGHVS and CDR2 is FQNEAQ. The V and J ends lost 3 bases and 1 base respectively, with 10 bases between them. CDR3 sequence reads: CASSFGSNSNQPQHF. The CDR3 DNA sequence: TGTGCCAGCAGCTTTGGCAGTAACAGCAATCAGCCCCAGCATTTT.

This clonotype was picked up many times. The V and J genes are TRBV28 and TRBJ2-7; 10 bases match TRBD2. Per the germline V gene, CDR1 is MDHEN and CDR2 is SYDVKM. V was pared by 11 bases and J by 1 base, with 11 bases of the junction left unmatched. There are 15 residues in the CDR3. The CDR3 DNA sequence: TGTGCCTCAGGGATGGTAGCGGGGGGATCCTACGAGCAGTACTTC. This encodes CASGMVAGGSYEQYF. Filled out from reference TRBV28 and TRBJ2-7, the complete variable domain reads DVKVTQSSRYLVKRTGEKVFLECVQDMDHENMFWYRQDPGLGLRLIYFSYDVKMKEKGDIPEGYSVSREKKERFSLILESASTNQTSMYLCASGMVAGGSYEQYFGPGTRLTVT.